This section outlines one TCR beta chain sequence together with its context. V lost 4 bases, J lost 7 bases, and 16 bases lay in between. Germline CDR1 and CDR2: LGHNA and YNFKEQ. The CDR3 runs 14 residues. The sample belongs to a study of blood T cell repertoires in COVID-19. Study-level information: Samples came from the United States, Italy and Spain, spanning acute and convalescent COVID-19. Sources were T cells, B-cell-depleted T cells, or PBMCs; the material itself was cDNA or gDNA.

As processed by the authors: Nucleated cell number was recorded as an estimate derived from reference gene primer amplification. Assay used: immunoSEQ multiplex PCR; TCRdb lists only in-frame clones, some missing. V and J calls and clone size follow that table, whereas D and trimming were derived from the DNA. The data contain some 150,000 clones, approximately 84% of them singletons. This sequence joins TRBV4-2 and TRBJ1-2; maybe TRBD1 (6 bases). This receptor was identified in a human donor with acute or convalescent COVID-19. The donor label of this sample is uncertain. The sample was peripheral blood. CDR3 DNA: TGTGCCAGCAGCCCCGGACAGTTCGTCGGTGGCTACACCTTC. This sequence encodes CASSPGQFVGGYTF.